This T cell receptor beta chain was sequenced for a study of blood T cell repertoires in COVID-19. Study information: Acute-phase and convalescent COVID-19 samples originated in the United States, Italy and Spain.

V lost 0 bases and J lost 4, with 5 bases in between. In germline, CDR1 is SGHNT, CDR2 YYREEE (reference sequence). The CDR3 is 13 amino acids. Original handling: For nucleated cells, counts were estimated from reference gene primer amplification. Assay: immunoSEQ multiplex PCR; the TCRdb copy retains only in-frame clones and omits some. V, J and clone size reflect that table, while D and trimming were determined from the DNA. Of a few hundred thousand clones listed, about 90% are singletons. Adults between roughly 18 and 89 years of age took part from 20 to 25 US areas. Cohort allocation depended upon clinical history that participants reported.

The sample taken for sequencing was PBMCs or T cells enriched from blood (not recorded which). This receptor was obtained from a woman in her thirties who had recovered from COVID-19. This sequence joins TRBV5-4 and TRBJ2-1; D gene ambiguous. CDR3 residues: CASSLVLYNEQFF. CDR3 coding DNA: TGTGCCAGCAGCTTGGTTCTATACAATGAGCAGTTCTTC.